Following are 13 T cell receptor beta chains from one sample sequenced in a study of blood T cell repertoires in COVID-19. Using immunoSEQ multiplex PCR, the repertoire was profiled, and TCRdb retains in-frame clones only, with some absent. Here the sample spans roughly 64,000 clones, over 75% being singletons. The sample consisted of peripheral blood. Receptors were obtained from a man aged 50 to 59 with active COVID-19.

This chain uses TRBV7-9 with TRBJ1-5; 7 bases map to TRBD1. Looked up from germline, CDR1 is SEHNR and CDR2 is FQNEAQ (reference sequence). The CDR3 contains 15 residues. The V segment lost 0 bases and the J segment 7 bases; nucleotides outside the gene matches: 6. CDR3 amino acids: CASSLAKGAEQPQHF. In DNA, the CDR3 is TGTGCCAGCAGCTTAGCGAAGGGGGCTGAACAGCCCCAGCATTTT.

This chain joins TRBV7-9 and TRBJ2-2; D is unclear. The CDR3 spans 14 residues. Trimming removed 1 base at V and 7 bases at J, with 10 bases between. The germline V gene encodes CDR1 SEHNR and CDR2 FQNEAQ (reference sequence). The CDR3 reads CASSLVLEVGELFF. The CDR3 nucleotides are TGTGCCAGCAGCTTAGTACTTGAGGTCGGGGAGCTGTTTTTT. The complete variable domain, with remaining parts taken from reference TRBV7-9 and TRBJ2-2, reads DTGVSQNPRHKITKRGQNVTFRCDPISEHNRLYWYRQTLGQGPEFLTYFQNEAQLEKSRLLSDRFSAERPKGSFSTLEIQRTEQGDSAMYLCASSLVLEVGELFFGEGSRLTVL.

This CDR3 is CATGDTQYF. The CDR3 coding sequence is TGTGCCACGGGAGATACGCAGTATTTT. This chain connects TRBV7-9 to TRBJ2-3; D is uncertain. The CDR3 has 9 amino acids. Deletions cut 10 bases from V and 5 bases from J, with 4 bases between. Germline CDR1 is SEHNR and CDR2 is FQNEAQ (reference sequence).

On this clone itself: An end of the junction does not agree with germline; a read error may underlie this. The chain uses TRBV6-1 and TRBJ2-2; D not certain. The CDR3 spans 14 residues. Germline loops: CDR1 MNHNS, CDR2 SASEGT. The chain's CDR3 is CASREGWATGELFF. The CDR3 DNA follows: TGTGCCAGCAGAGAAGGGTGGGCCACCGGGGAGCTGTTTTTT.

The chain links TRBV19 to TRBJ1-5; D might be TRBD1 (5 bases). This CDR3 is built from 14 residues. Germline values: CDR1 LNHDA, CDR2 SQIVND (reference sequence). V lost 2 bases to trimming and J lost 5 bases, with 10 bases between them. The CDR3 is CASSIWQGDQPQHF. The CDR3 DNA reads TGTGCCAGTAGTATATGGCAGGGCGATCAGCCCCAGCATTTT.

The rearrangement uses TRBV5-5 and TRBJ2-5; a weak D match, TRBD2 (5 bases). Between the trimmed V and J ends, which lost 2 bases and 1 base, there was a span of 12 bases. Germline values: CDR1 SGHKS, CDR2 YYEKEE (reference sequence). The CDR3 length is 15 residues. CDR3 region: CASSFALAFQETQYF. The DNA of the CDR3 is TGTGCCAGCAGCTTTGCCCTAGCCTTCCAAGAGACCCAGTACTTC. Drawing the rest from reference TRBV5-5 and TRBJ2-5, the complete variable domain is DAGVTQSPTHLIKTRGQQVTLRCSPISGHKSVSWYQQVLGQGPQFIFQYYEKEERGRGNFPDRFSARQFPNYSSELNVNALLLGDSALYLCASSFALAFQETQYFGPGTRLLVL.

The rearrangement links TRBV9 to TRBJ2-6; the D gene is possibly TRBD2 (5 bases). The length of the CDR3 is 17 residues. Trimming stripped 0 bases from V and 4 bases from J, with 14 bases between. Germline values: CDR1 SGDLS, CDR2 YYNGEE. The CDR3 DNA follows: TGTGCCAGCAGCGTAGGGACTGCCCAATGGGGGGCCAACGTCCTGACTTTC. Protein sequence: CASSVGTAQWGANVLTF.

The chain combines TRBV12-5 with TRBJ2-3, with 7 bases matching TRBD2. This CDR3 spans 14 amino acids. Germline CDR1 and CDR2: LGHNT and FRNRAP. V dropped 5 bases and J dropped 3; count of bases not matched to a gene: 5. The CDR3 spells CASGGVGGTDTQYF. The CDR3 DNA is TGTGCTAGTGGTGGGGTCGGGGGGACAGATACGCAGTATTTT.

In this sample, this clone turned up once. V gene TRBV29-1 combines with J gene TRBJ2-7, with 10 positions matching TRBD1. The junction had 0 bases not matched to a gene; V was cut back by 7 bases and J by 0 bases. This CDR3 region has 12 residues. Per germline, CDR1 SQVTM and CDR2 ANQGSEA. CDR3 amino acids: CSGQGASYEQYF. The CDR3 DNA reads TGCAGCGGACAGGGGGCCTCCTACGAGCAGTACTTC.

The chain links TRBV30 to TRBJ2-1; 9 bases are shared with TRBD1. The junction had 6 bases not matched to a gene; V was cut back by 5 bases and J by 7 bases. The CDR3 length is 13 residues. Germline CDR1 reads GTSNPN; CDR2 reads SVGIG (reference sequence). The DNA for the CDR3 is TGTGCCTGGGCCGGGACAGGGTTGAATGAGCAGTTCTTC. Translation gives CAWAGTGLNEQFF. Full variable domain (rest looked up from reference TRBV30 and TRBJ2-1): SQTIHQWPATLVQPVGSPLSLECTVEGTSNPNLYWYRQAAGRGLQLLFYSVGIGQISSEVPQNLSASRPQDRQFILSSKKLLLSDSGFYLCAWAGTGLNEQFFGPGTRLTVL.

V and J are TRBV5-4 and TRBJ2-5, with unresolved D. CDR1 and CDR2 from the germline V gene are SGHNT and YYREEE (reference sequence). V lost 2 bases and J lost 0, with 5 bases in between. This CDR3 comprises 13 residues. Here the CDR3 DNA reads TGTGCCAGCAGCTTAGCGAACCAAGAGACCCAGTACTTC. Translation: CASSLANQETQYF.

The chain combines TRBV28 with TRBJ2-2; TRBD2 matches 9 bases. CDR1 is MDHEN and CDR2 is SYDVKM in the germline V gene. The CDR3 has 17 residues. J was trimmed by 7 bases and V by 6 bases; bases with no gene match: 15. The CDR3 nucleotides are TGTGCCAGCAGAGTTATGGGCGGGAGGGCCTCGTTCGGGGAGCTGTTTTTT. The encoded protein is CASRVMGGRASFGELFF.

The rearrangement uses TRBV13 and TRBJ2-5; the match to TRBD1 covers 8 bases. V shed 5 bases, J shed 4 bases, and the junction held 6 bases outside the gene matches. The CDR3 contains 14 residues. CDR1 and CDR2 from the germline V gene are PRHDT and FYEKMQ (reference sequence). CDR3 residues: CASSMRQGRETQYF. In nucleotides, the CDR3 is TGTGCCAGCAGCATGCGACAGGGGAGAGAGACCCAGTACTTC. Using reference TRBV13 and TRBJ2-5 for the parts outside the CDR3, the full variable domain is AAGVIQSPRHLIKEKRETATLKCYPIPRHDTVYWYQQGPGQDPQFLISFYEKMQSDKGSIPDRFSAQQFSDYHSELNMSSLELGDSALYFCASSMRQGRETQYFGPGTRLLVL.